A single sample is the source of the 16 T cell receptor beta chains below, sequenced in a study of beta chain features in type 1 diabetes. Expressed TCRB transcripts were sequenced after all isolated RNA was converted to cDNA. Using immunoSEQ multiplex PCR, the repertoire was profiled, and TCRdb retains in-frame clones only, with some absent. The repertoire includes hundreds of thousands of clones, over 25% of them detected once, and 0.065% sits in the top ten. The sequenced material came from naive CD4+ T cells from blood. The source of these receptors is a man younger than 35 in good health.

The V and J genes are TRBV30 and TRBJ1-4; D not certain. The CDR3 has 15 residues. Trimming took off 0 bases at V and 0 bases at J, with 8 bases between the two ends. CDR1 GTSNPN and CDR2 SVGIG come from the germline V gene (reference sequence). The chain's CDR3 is CAWSVRRATNEKLFF. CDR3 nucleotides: TGTGCCTGGAGTGTACGGAGGGCAACTAATGAAAAACTGTTTTTT.

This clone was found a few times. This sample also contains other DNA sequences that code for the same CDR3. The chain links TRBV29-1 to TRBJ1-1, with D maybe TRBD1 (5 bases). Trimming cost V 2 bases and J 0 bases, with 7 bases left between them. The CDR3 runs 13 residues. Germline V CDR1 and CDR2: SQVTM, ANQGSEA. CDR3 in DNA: TGCAGCGTTGAAAGGGGACTGAACACTGAAGCTTTCTTT. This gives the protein CSVERGLNTEAFF. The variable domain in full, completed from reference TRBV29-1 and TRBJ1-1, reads SAVISQKPSRDICQRGTSLTIQCQVDSQVTMMFWYRQQPGQSLTLIATANQGSEATYESGFVIDKFPISRPNLTFSTLTVSNMSPEDSSIYLCSVERGLNTEAFFGQGTRLTVV.

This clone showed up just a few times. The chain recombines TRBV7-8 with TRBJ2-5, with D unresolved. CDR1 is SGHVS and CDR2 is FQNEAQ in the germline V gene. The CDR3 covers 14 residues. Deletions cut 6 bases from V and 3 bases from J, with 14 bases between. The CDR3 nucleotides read TGTGCCAGCAGAACCCGCTGGACCGAAGAGACCCAGTACTTC. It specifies CASRTRWTEETQYF.

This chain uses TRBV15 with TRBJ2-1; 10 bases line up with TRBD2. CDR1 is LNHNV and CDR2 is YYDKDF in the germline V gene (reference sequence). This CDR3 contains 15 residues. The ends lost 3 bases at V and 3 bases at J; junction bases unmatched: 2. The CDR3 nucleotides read TGTGCCACCAGCAGCCGACTAGCGGGCTACAATGAGCAGTTCTTC. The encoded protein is CATSSRLAGYNEQFF.

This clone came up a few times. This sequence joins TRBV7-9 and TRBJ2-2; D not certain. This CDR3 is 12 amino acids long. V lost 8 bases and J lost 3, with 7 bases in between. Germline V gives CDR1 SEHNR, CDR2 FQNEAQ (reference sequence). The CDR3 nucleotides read TGTGCCAGCGAGAGATACACCGGGGAGCTGTTTTTT. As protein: CASERYTGELFF. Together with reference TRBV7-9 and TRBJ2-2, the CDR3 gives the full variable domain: DTGVSQNPRHKITKRGQNVTFRCDPISEHNRLYWYRQTLGQGPEFLTYFQNEAQLEKSRLLSDRFSAERPKGSFSTLEIQRTEQGDSAMYLCASERYTGELFFGEGSRLTVL.

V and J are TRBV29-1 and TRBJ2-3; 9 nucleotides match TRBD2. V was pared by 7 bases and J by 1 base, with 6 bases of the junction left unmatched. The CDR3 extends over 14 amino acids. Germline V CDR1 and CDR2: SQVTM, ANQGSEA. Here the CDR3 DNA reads TGCAGCGAGAGGCGCGGGAGGGGCACAGATACGCAGTATTTT. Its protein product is CSERRGRGTDTQYF.

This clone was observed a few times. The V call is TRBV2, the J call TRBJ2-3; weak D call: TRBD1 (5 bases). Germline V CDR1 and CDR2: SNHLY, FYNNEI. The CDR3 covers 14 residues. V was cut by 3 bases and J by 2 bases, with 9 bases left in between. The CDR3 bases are TGTGCCAGCAGTGAGTACAGGTCCACAGATACGCAGTATTTT. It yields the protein CASSEYRSTDTQYF.

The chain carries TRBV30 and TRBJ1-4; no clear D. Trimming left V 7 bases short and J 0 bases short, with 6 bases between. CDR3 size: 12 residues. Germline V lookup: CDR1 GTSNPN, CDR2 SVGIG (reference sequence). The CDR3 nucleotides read TGTGCCTCAGGATCAACTAATGAAAAACTGTTTTTT. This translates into CASGSTNEKLFF.

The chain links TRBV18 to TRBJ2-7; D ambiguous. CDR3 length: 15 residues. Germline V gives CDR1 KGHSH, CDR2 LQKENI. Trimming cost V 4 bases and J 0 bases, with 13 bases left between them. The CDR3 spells CASSLAQLSSYEQYF. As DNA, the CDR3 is TGTGCCAGCTCACTTGCACAGCTGAGCTCCTACGAGCAGTACTTC.

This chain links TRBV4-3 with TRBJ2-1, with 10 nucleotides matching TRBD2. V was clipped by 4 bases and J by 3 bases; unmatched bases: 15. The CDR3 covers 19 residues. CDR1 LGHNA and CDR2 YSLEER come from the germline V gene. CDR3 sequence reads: CASSLRGLAGVIGYNEQFF. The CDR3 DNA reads TGCGCCAGCAGCCTACGGGGGCTAGCGGGAGTAATTGGCTACAATGAGCAGTTCTTC.

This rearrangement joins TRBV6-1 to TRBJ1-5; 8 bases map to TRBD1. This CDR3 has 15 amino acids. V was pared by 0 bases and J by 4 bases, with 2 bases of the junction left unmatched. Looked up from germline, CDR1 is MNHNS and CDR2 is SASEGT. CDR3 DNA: TGTGCCAGCAGTGAAGCGGGGACAGGAAATCAGCCCCAGCATTTT. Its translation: CASSEAGTGNQPQHF.

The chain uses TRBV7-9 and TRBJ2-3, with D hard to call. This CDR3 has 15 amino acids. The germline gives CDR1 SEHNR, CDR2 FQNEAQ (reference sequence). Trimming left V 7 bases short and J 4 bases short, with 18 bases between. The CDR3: CASTLLRSGADTQYF. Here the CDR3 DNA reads TGTGCCAGCACCCTCCTCCGTAGTGGGGCAGATACGCAGTATTTT.

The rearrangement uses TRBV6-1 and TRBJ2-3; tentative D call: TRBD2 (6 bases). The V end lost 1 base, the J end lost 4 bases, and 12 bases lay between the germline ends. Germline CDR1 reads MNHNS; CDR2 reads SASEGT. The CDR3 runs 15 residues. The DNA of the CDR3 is TGTGCCAGCAGTGAAGAACTAGCTTTCCCAGATACGCAGTATTTT. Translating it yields CASSEELAFPDTQYF.

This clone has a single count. The CDR3 nucleotides read TGTGCCAGCAGCTTGTCAGGGGCCAATCAGCCCCAGCATTTT. Its translation: CASSLSGANQPQHF. This rearrangement joins TRBV5-6 to TRBJ1-5; possibly TRBD1 for D (6 bases). Trimming removed 1 base from V and 3 bases from J, with 8 bases in between. Per the germline V gene, CDR1 is SGHDT and CDR2 is YYEEEE. The CDR3 totals 14 residues.

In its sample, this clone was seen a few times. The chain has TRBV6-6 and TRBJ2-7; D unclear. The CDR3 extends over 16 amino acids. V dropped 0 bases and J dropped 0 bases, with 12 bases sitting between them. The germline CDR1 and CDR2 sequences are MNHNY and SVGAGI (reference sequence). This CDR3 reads CASSYSYKGSSYEQYF. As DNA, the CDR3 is TGTGCCAGCAGTTACTCCTATAAGGGCAGCTCCTACGAGCAGTACTTC.

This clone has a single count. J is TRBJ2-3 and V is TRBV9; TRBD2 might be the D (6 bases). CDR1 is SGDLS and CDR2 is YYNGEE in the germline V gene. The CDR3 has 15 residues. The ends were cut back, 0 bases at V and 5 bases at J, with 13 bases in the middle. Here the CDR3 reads CASSVATGVVDTQYF. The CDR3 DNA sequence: TGTGCCAGCAGCGTAGCGACGGGAGTGGTAGATACGCAGTATTTT. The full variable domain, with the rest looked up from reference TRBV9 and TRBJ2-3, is DSGVTQTPKHLITATGQRVTLRCSPRSGDLSVYWYQQSLDQGLQFLIQYYNGEERAKGNILERFSAQQFPDLHSELNLSSLELGDSALYFCASSVATGVVDTQYFGPGTRLTVL.